This entry is about one TCR beta chain. What it recognizes is unknown. Genomic DNA, the template, was used for profiling of the TCR beta VDJ and CDR3. TCRdb re-derived calls from the reads in MiXCR, one entry per CDR3 protein. The table has roughly 200,000 distinct CDR3 sequences, about 62% seen once. The germline CDR1 and CDR2 sequences are LNHNV and YYDKDF (reference sequence). V shed 3 bases, J shed 4 bases, and the junction held 16 bases outside the gene matches. The CDR3 consists of 19 residues. For sequencing, patients were chosen who had shown expansion of CD8+CD57+ cells by flow cytometry. Each patient carried a diagnosis of severe acquired aplastic anemia. This specimen belongs to a study of CD8+CD57+ T cells in acquired aplastic anemia. Study overall: Sorted CD4+ and CD8+ cells yielded DNA averaging around 3.2 ug.

Study findings and constraints: A significant difference in CD8+ Simpson's diversity between patients and controls was not found. A set of approximately 29 CD8+ CDR3 sequences was shared between patients and controls, and these sequences appeared highly expressed in patients.

The sequence was obtained from a human donor with aplastic anemia. The sample taken for sequencing was sorted CD4+, CD8+, or CD8+CD57+ T cells (not recorded which) from PBMCs. The chain couples TRBV15 to TRBJ2-7; 12 nucleotides agree with TRBD1. CDR3 coding DNA: TGTGCCACCAGCAGCTCCAGTTCGGGACAGGGGGCATTTTCTTACGAGCAGTACTTC. Translating gives CATSSSSSGQGAFSYEQYF.